The 3 T cell receptor beta chains listed next were all sequenced from one sample in a study of blood T cells in healthy people across ages (dated by TCRdb to between 2014 and 2016). The library was obtained by 5' RACE. The run used an Illumina HiSeq 2500. A second roughly 6 to 11 cycle PCR used a sample-barcoded 5' primer and a J-beta primer mix. TCRdb took the public reads, trimmed them with fastp at Q25, ran MiXCR for clone calling and kept in-frame beta chains. Every distinct CDR3 protein forms one entry, paired with its most common genes and DNA. Recorded for this sample are roughly 800,000 distinct CDR3 sequences; roughly 24% of them occurred a single time. Under 3% of the sample is held by the ten biggest clonotypes. The data were also submitted as part of a second study, on T cells of mothers and their children.

Sequencing was performed on blood. The receptor set was obtained from a boy between 10 and 17 years old in good health.

The chain recombines TRBV28 with TRBJ2-5; 7 nucleotides align to TRBD2. The CDR3 consists of 15 residues. The germline V gene encodes CDR1 MDHEN and CDR2 SYDVKM. J gave up 5 bases and V 6 bases, and 12 bases lay outside the gene matches. The CDR3: CASRSPAGVGETQYF. The CDR3 DNA follows: TGTGCCAGCAGGTCTCCGGCGGGGGTGGGGGAGACCCAGTACTTC.

This clonotype came up a few times. The genes are TRBV5-5 and TRBJ2-3; D may be TRBD1 (6 bases). The CDR3 length is 14 residues. Germline V gene data show CDR1 as SGHKS and CDR2 as YYEKEE (reference sequence). V lost 4 bases and J lost 2, with 11 bases in between. In nucleotides, the CDR3 is TGTGCCAGCAGCAAGGACAGTTTCACAGATACGCAGTATTTT. This sequence encodes CASSKDSFTDTQYF.

This clonotype came up a few times. The V gene is TRBV29-1, the J gene TRBJ1-4; 12 bases agree with TRBD1. This CDR3 has 13 amino acids. The J segment lost 11 bases and the V segment lost 8 bases, leaving 9 bases of the junction unmatched. CDR1 and CDR2 from the germline V gene are SQVTM and ANQGSEA. This CDR3 reads CSITGTGGSKLFF. For the CDR3, the DNA is TGCAGCATCACCGGGACAGGGGGCTCGAAACTGTTTTTT.